The T cell receptor beta chain under discussion was sequenced for a study of patients and donors after allogeneic stem cell transplantation. TCRdb re-called the RT-PCR reads through MiXCR, storing one row per CDR3 protein. This sample has some 160,000 distinct CDR3 sequences, with 24% found just once. The length of the CDR3 is 15 residues. J lost 8 bases, V lost 3 bases, and 3 bases had no gene match. This receptor was obtained from a human donor who was either an allogeneic HSCT recipient or a stem cell or donor lymphocyte infusion donor (not recorded which). It is not recorded whose cells these are; they may come from a transplant donor. The chain recombines TRBV12-3 or TRBV12-4 with TRBJ2-1, with 14 bases matching TRBD2. The sequencing input was blood, either unsorted or a sorted T cell fraction (not recorded which). This CDR3 is CASSLRLAGGDEQFF. The CDR3 DNA reads as TGTGCCAGCAGTTTGCGACTAGCGGGAGGGGATGAGCAGTTCTTC.